These 32 T cell receptor beta chains were all obtained from the same sample, sequenced in a study of blood T cell repertoires in COVID-19. Sequenced by immunoSEQ multiplex PCR; TCRdb stores in-frame clones only, minus some. This sample has 250,000 to 350,000 clones, with 70% to 90% found just once. Specimen: peripheral blood. These TCRs come from a woman between 50 and 59 years old who had recovered from COVID-19.

The chain uses TRBV28 and TRBJ2-2, with D possibly matching TRBD1 (5 bases). Trimming pared 2 bases from V and 3 bases from J, leaving 10 bases between. Germline values: CDR1 MDHEN, CDR2 SYDVKM. The CDR3 has 15 amino acids. The CDR3 sequence: CASSLRARDTGELFF. Written as DNA, the CDR3 is TGTGCCAGCAGTTTAAGGGCCAGGGACACCGGGGAGCTGTTTTTT.

CDR3 in amino acids: CASSQPPSYGYTF. The CDR3 DNA is TGTGCCAGCAGCCAACCCCCTTCCTATGGCTACACCTTC. This rearrangement joins TRBV4-2 to TRBJ1-2; D not certain. The V gene lost 2 bases and the J gene lost 4 bases, with 8 bases spanning the gap. The germline V gene has CDR1 LGHNA and CDR2 YNFKEQ. There are 13 residues in the CDR3.

The chain employs TRBV29-1 and TRBJ1-4; 7 bases align to TRBD1. The CDR3 is made up of 15 amino acids. Germline values: CDR1 SQVTM, CDR2 ANQGSEA. With 1 base clipped from V and 8 bases from J, the junction kept 10 bases outside the gene matches. The CDR3 coding sequence is TGCAGCGTTGAAGTTCCACAACGGGACAGCGAAAAACTGTTTTTT. It yields the protein CSVEVPQRDSEKLFF.

The chain has TRBV24-1 and TRBJ1-2; 7 bases line up with TRBD1. The germline V gene encodes CDR1 KGHDR and CDR2 SFDVKD. The CDR3 totals 14 residues. V was clipped by 3 bases and J by 4 bases; unmatched bases: 4. CDR3 in DNA: TGTGCCACCAGTGATCCTTACAGGGGCTATGGCTACACCTTC. Translating it yields CATSDPYRGYGYTF.

This chain joins TRBV2 and TRBJ1-6; TRBD1 is a possible D gene (5 bases). This CDR3 is built from 13 residues. Germline assignment: CDR1 SNHLY and CDR2 FYNNEI. The V end lost 6 bases, the J end lost 7 bases, and 10 bases lay between the germline ends. The CDR3 protein is CASSRDLNSPLHF. DNA for the CDR3: TGTGCCAGCAGCCGGGACTTGAATTCACCCCTCCACTTT.

The chain links TRBV9 to TRBJ2-1; 8 bases fit TRBD1. This CDR3 region has 16 residues. Germline V lookup: CDR1 SGDLS, CDR2 YYNGEE. With V trimmed by 6 bases and J by 4 bases, 12 bases remained unmatched. Written as DNA, the CDR3 is TGTGCCAGCAAACCCGGACCGGACAGGGCGTACAATGAGCAGTTCTTC. It translates to CASKPGPDRAYNEQFF.

This chain uses TRBV7-9 with TRBJ2-1; a possible D gene is TRBD1 (5 bases). Germline CDR1 reads SEHNR; CDR2 reads FQNEAQ (reference sequence). V gave up 7 bases and J gave up 8 bases, with 21 bases separating them. The CDR3 consists of 15 residues. The CDR3 region is CASIKGALSIDEQFF. The CDR3 bases are TGTGCCAGCATCAAAGGGGCCCTCAGTATCGATGAGCAGTTCTTC.

V gene TRBV19 combines with J gene TRBJ1-2, with D tentatively TRBD1 (5 bases). V was shortened by 6 bases and J by 5 bases, with 16 bases between the two germline ends. Germline V CDR1 and CDR2: LNHDA, SQIVND (reference sequence). This CDR3 is 14 amino acids long. DNA of the CDR3: TGTGCCAGTAGCCCGGGACTCGGGGATTATGGCTACACCTTC. Translated, it gives CASSPGLGDYGYTF.

This chain links TRBV21-1 with TRBJ1-2. TRBV21-1 is termed a pseudogene. CDR3 length equals 9 residues. The CDR3 spells CASSPRYTF. CDR3 DNA: TGTGCCAGCAGCCCGCGATACACCTTC.

This chain links TRBV6-2 or TRBV6-3 with TRBJ2-3, with 7 bases matching TRBD1. V trimming: 7 bases; J trimming: 9 bases; junction bases outside the gene matches: 7. The CDR3 spans 12 residues. Per germline, CDR1 MNHEY and CDR2 SVGEGT. The chain's CDR3 is CASTPSGQTQYF. In DNA, the CDR3 is TGTGCCAGCACCCCTTCGGGACAGACGCAGTATTTT.

V is TRBV12-3 or TRBV12-4 and J is TRBJ1-4; the D is unclear. This CDR3 is built from 13 residues. Between the trimmed V and J ends, which lost 3 bases and 6 bases, there was a span of 8 bases. The CDR3 protein is CASSFGGYEKLFF. CDR3 in DNA: TGTGCCAGCAGTTTTGGAGGGTATGAAAAACTGTTTTTT.

This rearrangement joins TRBV18 to TRBJ2-1; TRBD2 matches 11 bases. The germline CDR1 and CDR2 sequences are KGHSH and LQKENI. The CDR3 runs 15 residues. V lost 5 bases, J lost 8 bases, and 8 bases stayed unmatched. In DNA, the CDR3 is TGTGCCAGCTCAGAACTAGCGGGAGAAATTCATGAGCAGTTCTTC. Protein: CASSELAGEIHEQFF.

This chain joins TRBV7-8 and TRBJ1-1, with D perhaps TRBD1 (6 bases). This CDR3 is 16 amino acids long. The ends were cut back, 5 bases at V and 0 bases at J, with 16 bases in the middle. CDR1 SGHVS and CDR2 FQNEAQ come from the germline V gene. The CDR3 sequence is CASSATGFGVNTEAFF. CDR3 DNA: TGTGCCAGCAGCGCTACAGGGTTTGGAGTGAACACTGAAGCTTTCTTT.

The V gene is TRBV5-4, the J gene TRBJ2-7, with 7 positions matching TRBD1. The CDR3 covers 13 residues. Trimming took 2 bases from V and 3 from J; bases not matched to a gene: 2. Germline lookup yields CDR1 SGHNT and CDR2 YYREEE (reference sequence). CDR3 loop: CASSFGQDYEQYF. The CDR3 DNA sequence: TGTGCCAGCAGCTTTGGACAGGACTACGAGCAGTACTTC.

This rearrangement joins TRBV2 to TRBJ1-5, with TRBD1 matching 9 bases. V lost 5 bases to trimming and J lost 5 bases; unmatched junction nucleotides: 4. The CDR3 has 14 residues. Germline V gene sequence: CDR1 SNHLY, CDR2 FYNNEI. CDR3 residues: CASSQGQGHQPQHF. The CDR3 nucleotides read TGTGCCAGCAGTCAGGGACAGGGACATCAGCCCCAGCATTTT.

This chain uses TRBV7-2 with TRBJ2-1; 15 bases line up with TRBD2. This CDR3 has 17 residues. Germline CDR1 reads SGHTA; CDR2 reads FQGNSA. J was trimmed by 6 bases and V by 4 bases; bases with no gene match: 7. The CDR3 is CASSWTSGRAVSNEQFF. CDR3 in DNA: TGTGCCAGCAGCTGGACTAGCGGGAGGGCCGTGTCCAATGAGCAGTTCTTC.

The chain carries TRBV3-1 (or the pseudogene TRBV3-2) and TRBJ2-2; 9 positions match TRBD1. The CDR3 loop spans 15 amino acids. V gave up 5 bases and J gave up 3 bases; unmatched junction bases: 4. Germline-derived CDR1 and CDR2 are LGHDT and YNNKEL (reference sequence). This CDR3 is CASSLDRGYTGELFF. As DNA, the CDR3 is TGTGCCAGCAGCTTGGACAGGGGATACACCGGGGAGCTGTTTTTT.

This clone occurred a few times. The rearrangement joins TRBV5-4 to TRBJ2-1; TRBD2 agrees at 7 bases. The CDR3 consists of 15 residues. Trimming at V came to 4 bases and at J to 0 bases, leaving 4 bases not matched to a gene. The germline V gene has CDR1 SGHNT and CDR2 YYREEE (reference sequence). CDR3 in DNA: TGTGCCAGCAGCAACGGCGGGGGCTCCTACAATGAGCAGTTCTTC. It translates to CASSNGGGSYNEQFF.

The CDR3 nucleotides are TGTGCCAGCAGTCCCACCCGACTCGGTGAGACCCAGTACTTC. It translates to CASSPTRLGETQYF. The rearrangement uses TRBV28 and TRBJ2-5, with no clear D. There are 14 residues in the CDR3. The germline gives CDR1 MDHEN, CDR2 SYDVKM. V dropped 5 bases and J dropped 5 bases, with 15 bases sitting between them.

The gene calls are TRBV7-3 and TRBJ2-7; D is undetermined. V lost 0 bases to trimming and J lost 5 bases, with 8 bases between them. The CDR3 runs 13 residues. Germline CDR1 reads SGHTA; CDR2 reads FQGTGA. This CDR3 reads CASSLTGYDEQYF. In DNA, the CDR3 is TGTGCCAGCAGCTTAACCGGTTACGACGAGCAGTACTTC.

The genes are TRBV4-3 and TRBJ2-5; TRBD1 matches 8 bases. V shed 8 bases and J 5 bases; nucleotides not matched to a gene: 16. From germline, CDR1 is LGHNA and CDR2 YSLEER. The CDR3 has 16 amino acids. DNA of the CDR3: TGCGCCAGCCCTCATACCGGGACAGGTTGTTTTGAGACCCAGTACTTC. Translation gives CASPHTGTGCFETQYF.

The chain has TRBV24-1 and TRBJ2-5; TRBD1 matches 11 bases. Looked up from germline, CDR1 is KGHDR and CDR2 is SFDVKD. V shed 4 bases and J 4 bases; nucleotides not matched to a gene: 10. The CDR3 loop spans 17 amino acids. The CDR3, as DNA: TGTGCCACCAGTGACCCTCCGGGACAGGGGGGGGGAGAGACCCAGTACTTC. It yields the protein CATSDPPGQGGGETQYF.

This chain joins TRBV3-1 (or the pseudogene TRBV3-2) and TRBJ2-2, with 10 bases matching TRBD2. There are 16 residues in the CDR3. J gave up 2 bases and V 4 bases, and 4 bases lay outside the gene matches. Germline CDR1 reads LGHDT; CDR2 reads YNNKEL (reference sequence). The CDR3 region is CASSRGLAVNTGELFF. The CDR3, as DNA: TGTGCCAGCAGCCGCGGACTAGCGGTAAACACCGGGGAGCTGTTTTTT.

The chain couples TRBV5-5 to TRBJ1-5; TRBD1 aligns across 8 bases. The CDR3 extends over 14 amino acids. V lost 4 bases, J lost 6 bases, and 6 bases stayed unmatched. CDR1 and CDR2 from the germline V gene are SGHKS and YYEKEE (reference sequence). CDR3 coding DNA: TGTGCCAGCAGCCCGAGGCAGGGGGCTCAGCCCCAGCATTTT. The encoded protein is CASSPRQGAQPQHF.

In this sample, this clone turned up once. V gene TRBV7-2 combines with J gene TRBJ2-3, with 7 bases identical to TRBD2. The CDR3 sequence is 16 residues long. V was pared by 5 bases and J by 6 bases, with 14 bases of the junction left unmatched. Germline CDR1 is SGHTA and CDR2 is FQGNSA. Here the CDR3 DNA reads TGTGCCAGCAGCCTAACGGTCCGGGCCGGGGGGGATACGCAGTATTTT. It is translated as CASSLTVRAGGDTQYF.

This chain joins TRBV19 and TRBJ2-2, with a tentative D call TRBD2 (7 bases). The ends were cut back, 6 bases at V and 2 bases at J, with 22 bases in the middle. This CDR3 is 18 amino acids long. The germline CDR1 and CDR2 sequences are LNHDA and SQIVND (reference sequence). The CDR3 region has the DNA TGTGCCAGTAGAGGGGCCGGGGGGACAAACATTAACACCGGGGAGCTGTTTTTT. As protein: CASRGAGGTNINTGELFF.

The V and J genes are TRBV7-9 and TRBJ2-1; 8 bases are shared with TRBD2. In germline, CDR1 is SEHNR, CDR2 FQNEAQ (reference sequence). The CDR3 loop spans 14 amino acids. J gave up 8 bases and V 1 base, and 4 bases lay outside the gene matches. CDR3 sequence (DNA): TGTGCCAGCAGCTTAGAAGGACTAGCACATGAGCAGTTCTTC. Amino acid sequence: CASSLEGLAHEQFF.

This chain uses TRBV5-1 with TRBJ2-7; TRBD2 aligns across 9 bases. Germline assignment: CDR1 SGHRS and CDR2 YFSETQ. Trimming took 5 bases from V and 0 from J; bases not matched to a gene: 9. This CDR3 is 16 amino acids long. DNA for the CDR3: TGCGCCAGCAGAAACGCGGGAGGGGTAAGCTCCTACGAGCAGTACTTC. The encoded protein is CASRNAGGVSSYEQYF. Based on the CDR3 plus reference TRBV5-1 and TRBJ2-7, the full variable domain is KAGVTQTPRYLIKTRGQQVTLSCSPISGHRSVSWYQQTPGQGLQFLFEYFSETQRNKGNFPGRFSGRQFSNSRSEMNVSTLELGDSALYLCASRNAGGVSSYEQYFGPGTRLTVT.

The V call is TRBV5-5, the J call TRBJ2-2; 10 nucleotides match TRBD2. This CDR3 region has 17 residues. Germline CDR1 and CDR2: SGHKS and YYEKEE (reference sequence). Trimming cost V 1 base and J 3 bases; bases outside gene matches: 6. The CDR3 bases are TGTGCCAGCAGCTTGAAACTAGCGGGGAGGGACACCGGGGAGCTGTTTTTT. As protein: CASSLKLAGRDTGELFF.

J is TRBJ1-2 and V is TRBV19; tentatively, D is TRBD1 (5 bases). This CDR3 has 13 residues. Trimming pared 3 bases from V and 2 bases from J, leaving 7 bases between. CDR1 is LNHDA and CDR2 is SQIVND in the germline V gene (reference sequence). The CDR3 protein is CASSIDRNYGYTF. CDR3 nucleotides: TGTGCCAGTAGTATTGACAGAAACTATGGCTACACCTTC.

The rearrangement joins TRBV20-1 to TRBJ2-1, with a tentative D call TRBD1 (6 bases). CDR3 size: 12 residues. Trimming shortened V by 3 bases and J by 8 bases, and 11 bases separated the two germline ends. Germline V gene lookup returns CDR1 DFQATT and CDR2 SNEGSKA (reference sequence). In DNA, the CDR3 is TGCAGTGCTAGTTTGGGGGCGCATGAGCAGTTCTTC. As protein: CSASLGAHEQFF.

This chain links TRBV18 with TRBJ1-2, with 8 nucleotides matching TRBD1. The CDR3 consists of 13 residues. Trimming removed 4 bases from V and 6 bases from J; junction bases left unmatched: 4. Germline V CDR1 and CDR2: KGHSH, LQKENI. CDR3 protein: CASSRDRGDGYTF. In DNA form, the CDR3 reads TGTGCCAGCTCACGCGACAGGGGCGATGGCTACACCTTC.